The TCR beta chain under discussion was sequenced for a study of shared clonotypes between healthy human individuals. The germline CDR1 and CDR2 sequences are SGHRS and YFSETQ. Trimming cost V 0 bases and J 1 base; bases outside gene matches: 3. The CDR3 is 15 amino acids. General study findings and limits: It was expected that sequencing depth would affect clonotype sharing among donors.

Splitting of each subset's genomic DNA was done evenly across several immunoSEQ plates. Spread over ten immunoSEQ deep assay plates, unsorted PBMC DNA underwent sequencing. TCRdb keeps only in-frame clones here, not all; method: immunoSEQ multiplex PCR. The table shows around 500,000 clones, with 65% to 80% occurring only once. In the case of this clone: Its antigen is still unknown.

The rearrangement joins TRBV5-1 to TRBJ2-5, with 7 nucleotides matching TRBD2. Sequencing used PBMCs. The receptor was isolated from a woman aged 35 to 49 in good health. Some clones in this sample may be carry-over from other donors' samples. The CDR3 coding sequence is TGCGCCAGCAGCTTGGCCGGGGGGACCCAAGAGACCCAGTACTTC. It yields the protein CASSLAGGTQETQYF. Variable domain in full (rest from reference TRBV5-1 and TRBJ2-5): KAGVTQTPRYLIKTRGQQVTLSCSPISGHRSVSWYQQTPGQGLQFLFEYFSETQRNKGNFPGRFSGRQFSNSRSEMNVSTLELGDSALYLCASSLAGGTQETQYFGPGTRLLVL.